This note documents a single T cell receptor beta chain sequence. The CDR3 has 14 residues. The V end was cut by 4 bases, the J end by 5 bases, with 9 bases between. Germline values: CDR1 MGHDK, CDR2 SYGVNS. Per the study methods: Estimation of nucleated cell counts was performed using reference gene primer amplification. Profiling relied on immunoSEQ multiplex PCR, and the TCRdb table lists in-frame clones only, not all of them. V and J calls and clone size are given by that table; D and trimming were obtained from the DNA. The data hold about 230,000 clones, with 70% to 90% observed a single time. The data were taken from a study of blood T cell repertoires in COVID-19.

The sequenced material came from peripheral blood. The source of this sequence is a man aged 35 to 55 with acute or convalescent COVID-19. The rearrangement joins TRBV25-1 to TRBJ1-6; D perhaps matches TRBD1 (5 bases). CDR3 sequence: CASSVTVNNSPLHF. The CDR3 DNA reads as TGTGCCAGCAGTGTGACAGTAAATAATTCACCCCTCCACTTT.